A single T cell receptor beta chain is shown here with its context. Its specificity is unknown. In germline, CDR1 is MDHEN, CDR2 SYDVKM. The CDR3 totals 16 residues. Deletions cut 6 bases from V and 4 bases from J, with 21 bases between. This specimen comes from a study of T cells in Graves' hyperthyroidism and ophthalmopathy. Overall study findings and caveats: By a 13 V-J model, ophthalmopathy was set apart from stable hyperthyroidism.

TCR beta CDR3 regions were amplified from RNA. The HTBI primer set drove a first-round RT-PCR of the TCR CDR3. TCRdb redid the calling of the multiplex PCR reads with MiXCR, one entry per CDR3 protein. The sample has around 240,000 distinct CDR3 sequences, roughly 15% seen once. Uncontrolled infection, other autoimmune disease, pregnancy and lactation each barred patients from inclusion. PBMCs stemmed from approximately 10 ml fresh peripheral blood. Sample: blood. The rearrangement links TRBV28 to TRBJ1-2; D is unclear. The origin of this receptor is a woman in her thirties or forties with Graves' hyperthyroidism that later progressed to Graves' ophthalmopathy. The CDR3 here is CASSPPTGFRSYGYTF. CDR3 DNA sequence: TGTGCCAGCAGCCCCCCCACCGGATTCAGATCCTATGGCTACACCTTC.